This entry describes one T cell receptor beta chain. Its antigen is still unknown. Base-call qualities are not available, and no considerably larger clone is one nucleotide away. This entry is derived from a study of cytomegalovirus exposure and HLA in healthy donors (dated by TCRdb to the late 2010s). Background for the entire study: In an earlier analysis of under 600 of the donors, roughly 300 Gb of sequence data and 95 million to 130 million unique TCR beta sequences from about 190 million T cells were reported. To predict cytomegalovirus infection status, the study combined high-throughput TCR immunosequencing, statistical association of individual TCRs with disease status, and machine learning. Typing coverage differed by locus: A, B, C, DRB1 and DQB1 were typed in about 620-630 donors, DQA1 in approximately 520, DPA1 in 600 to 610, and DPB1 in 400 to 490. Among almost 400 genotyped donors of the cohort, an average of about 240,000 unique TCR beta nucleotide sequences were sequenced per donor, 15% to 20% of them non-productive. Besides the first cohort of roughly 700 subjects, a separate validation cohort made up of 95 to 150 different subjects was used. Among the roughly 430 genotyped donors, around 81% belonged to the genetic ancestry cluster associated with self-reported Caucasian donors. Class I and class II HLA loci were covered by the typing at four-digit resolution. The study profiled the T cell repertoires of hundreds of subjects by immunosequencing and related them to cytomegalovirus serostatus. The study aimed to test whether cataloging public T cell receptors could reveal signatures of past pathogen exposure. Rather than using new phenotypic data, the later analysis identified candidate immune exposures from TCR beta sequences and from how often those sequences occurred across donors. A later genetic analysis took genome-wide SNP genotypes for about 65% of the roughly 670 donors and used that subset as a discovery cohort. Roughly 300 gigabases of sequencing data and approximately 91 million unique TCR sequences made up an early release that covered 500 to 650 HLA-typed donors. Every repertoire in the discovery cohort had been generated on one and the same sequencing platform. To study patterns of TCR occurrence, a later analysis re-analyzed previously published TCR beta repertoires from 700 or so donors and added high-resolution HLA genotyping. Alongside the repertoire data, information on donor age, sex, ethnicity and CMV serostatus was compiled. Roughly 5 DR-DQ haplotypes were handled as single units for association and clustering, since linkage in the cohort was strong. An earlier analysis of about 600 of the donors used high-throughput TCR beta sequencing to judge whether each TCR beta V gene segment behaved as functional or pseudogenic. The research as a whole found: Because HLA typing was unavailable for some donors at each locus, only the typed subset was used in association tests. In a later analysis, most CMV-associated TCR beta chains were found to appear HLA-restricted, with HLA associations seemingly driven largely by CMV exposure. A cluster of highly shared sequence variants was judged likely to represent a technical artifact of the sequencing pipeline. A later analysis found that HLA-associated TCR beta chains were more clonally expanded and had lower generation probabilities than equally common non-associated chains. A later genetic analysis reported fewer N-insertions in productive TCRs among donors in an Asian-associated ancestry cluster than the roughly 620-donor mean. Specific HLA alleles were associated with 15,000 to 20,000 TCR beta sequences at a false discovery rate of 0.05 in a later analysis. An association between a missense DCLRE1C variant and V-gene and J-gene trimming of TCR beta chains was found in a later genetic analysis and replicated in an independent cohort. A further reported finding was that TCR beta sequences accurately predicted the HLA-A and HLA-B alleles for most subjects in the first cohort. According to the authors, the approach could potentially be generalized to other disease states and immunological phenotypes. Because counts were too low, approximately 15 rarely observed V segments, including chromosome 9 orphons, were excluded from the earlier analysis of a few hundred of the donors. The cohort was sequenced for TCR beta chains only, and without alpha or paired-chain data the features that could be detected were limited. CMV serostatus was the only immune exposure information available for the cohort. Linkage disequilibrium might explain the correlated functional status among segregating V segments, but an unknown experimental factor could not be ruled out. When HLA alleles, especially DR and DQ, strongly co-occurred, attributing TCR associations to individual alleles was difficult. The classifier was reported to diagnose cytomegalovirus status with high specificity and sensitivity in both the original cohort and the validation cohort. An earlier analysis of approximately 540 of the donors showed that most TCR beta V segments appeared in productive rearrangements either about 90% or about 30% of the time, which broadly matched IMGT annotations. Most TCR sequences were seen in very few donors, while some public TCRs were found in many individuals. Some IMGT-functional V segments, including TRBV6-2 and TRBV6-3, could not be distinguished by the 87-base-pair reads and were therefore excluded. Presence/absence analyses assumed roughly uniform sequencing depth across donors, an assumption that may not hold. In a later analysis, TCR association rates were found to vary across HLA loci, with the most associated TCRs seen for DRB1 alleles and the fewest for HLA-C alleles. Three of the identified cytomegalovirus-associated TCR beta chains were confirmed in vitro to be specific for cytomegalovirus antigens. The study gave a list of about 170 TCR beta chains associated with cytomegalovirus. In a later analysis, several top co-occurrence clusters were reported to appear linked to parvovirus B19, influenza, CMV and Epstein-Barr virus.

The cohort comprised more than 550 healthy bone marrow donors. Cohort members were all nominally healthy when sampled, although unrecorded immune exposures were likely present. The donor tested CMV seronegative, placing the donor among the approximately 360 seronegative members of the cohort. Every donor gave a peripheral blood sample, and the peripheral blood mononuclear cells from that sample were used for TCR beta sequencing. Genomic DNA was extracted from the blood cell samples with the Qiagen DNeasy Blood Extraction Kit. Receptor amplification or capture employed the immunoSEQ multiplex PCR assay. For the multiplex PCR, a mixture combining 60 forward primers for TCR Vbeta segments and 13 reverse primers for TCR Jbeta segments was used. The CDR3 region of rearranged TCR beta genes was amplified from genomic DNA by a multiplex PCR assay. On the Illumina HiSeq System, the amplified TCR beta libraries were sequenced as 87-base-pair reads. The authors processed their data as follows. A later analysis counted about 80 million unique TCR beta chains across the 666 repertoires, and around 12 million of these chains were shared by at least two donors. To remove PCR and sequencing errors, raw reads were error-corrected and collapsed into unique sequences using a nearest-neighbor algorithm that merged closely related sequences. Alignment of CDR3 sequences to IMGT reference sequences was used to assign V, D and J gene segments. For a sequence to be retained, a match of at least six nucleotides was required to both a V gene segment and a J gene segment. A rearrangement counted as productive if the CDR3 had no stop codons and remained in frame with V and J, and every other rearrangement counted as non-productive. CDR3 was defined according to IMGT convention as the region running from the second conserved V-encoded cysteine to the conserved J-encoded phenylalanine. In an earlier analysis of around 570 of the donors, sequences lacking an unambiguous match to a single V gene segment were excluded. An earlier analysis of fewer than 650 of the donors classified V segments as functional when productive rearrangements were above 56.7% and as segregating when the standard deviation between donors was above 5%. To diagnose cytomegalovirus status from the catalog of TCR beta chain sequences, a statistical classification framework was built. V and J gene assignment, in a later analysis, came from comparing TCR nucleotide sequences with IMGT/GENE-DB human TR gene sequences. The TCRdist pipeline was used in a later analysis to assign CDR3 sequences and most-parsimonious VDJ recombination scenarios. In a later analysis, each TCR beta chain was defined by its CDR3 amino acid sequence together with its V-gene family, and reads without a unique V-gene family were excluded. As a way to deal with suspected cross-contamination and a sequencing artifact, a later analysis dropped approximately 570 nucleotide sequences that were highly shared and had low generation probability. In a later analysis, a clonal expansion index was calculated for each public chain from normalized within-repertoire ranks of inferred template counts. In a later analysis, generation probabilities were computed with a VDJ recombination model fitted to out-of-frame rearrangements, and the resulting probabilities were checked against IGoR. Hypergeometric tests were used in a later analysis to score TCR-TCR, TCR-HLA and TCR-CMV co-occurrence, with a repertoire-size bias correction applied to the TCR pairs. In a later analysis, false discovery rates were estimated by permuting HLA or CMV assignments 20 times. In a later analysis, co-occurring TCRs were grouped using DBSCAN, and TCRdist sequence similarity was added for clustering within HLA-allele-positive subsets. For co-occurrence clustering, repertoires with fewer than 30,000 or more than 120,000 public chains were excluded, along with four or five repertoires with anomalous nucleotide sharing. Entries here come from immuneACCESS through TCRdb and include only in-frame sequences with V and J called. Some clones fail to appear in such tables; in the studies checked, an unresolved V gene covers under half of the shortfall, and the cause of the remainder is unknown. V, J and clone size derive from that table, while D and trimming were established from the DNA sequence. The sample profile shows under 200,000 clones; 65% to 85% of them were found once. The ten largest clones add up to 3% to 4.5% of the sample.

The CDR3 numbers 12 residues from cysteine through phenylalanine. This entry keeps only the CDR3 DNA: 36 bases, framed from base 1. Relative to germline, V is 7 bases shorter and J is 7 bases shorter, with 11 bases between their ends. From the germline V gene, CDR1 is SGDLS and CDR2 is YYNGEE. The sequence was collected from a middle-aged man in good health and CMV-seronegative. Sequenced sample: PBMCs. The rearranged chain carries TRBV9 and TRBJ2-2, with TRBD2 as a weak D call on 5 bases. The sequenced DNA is TGTGCCAGCGGCGGACTTGTCGGGGAGCTGTTTTTT. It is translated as CASGGLVGELFF.